The 18 T cell receptor beta chains below come from one sample, sequenced in a study of T cells in Graves' hyperthyroidism and ophthalmopathy. It was RNA transcripts that yielded the amplified TCR beta CDR3 regions. Initially, a first-round RT-PCR of the TCR CDR3 employed the HTBI primer set. TCRdb analysed the multiplex PCR reads with MiXCR anew, one entry per CDR3 protein. The sample yields about 400,000 distinct CDR3 sequences, about 14% seen once. Material: blood. The receptors come from a man aged 50 to 60 with Graves' ophthalmopathy.

This clonotype was detected ten times or more. The J gene is TRBJ1-1, the V gene TRBV18; maybe TRBD1 (5 bases). CDR1 is KGHSH and CDR2 is LQKENI in the germline V gene. The CDR3 has 16 residues. V gave up 3 bases and J gave up 1 base, with 15 bases separating them. The CDR3 DNA sequence: TGTGCCAGCTCACCTAAGCAGGGATTCGCGAACACTGAAGCTTTCTTT. This sequence encodes CASSPKQGFANTEAFF.

This clonotype was detected ten times or more. V gene TRBV12-3 or TRBV12-4 combines with J gene TRBJ1-2; no clear D gene. V was pared by 5 bases and J by 4 bases, with 11 bases between. The CDR3 is made up of 13 amino acids. The CDR3 nucleotides are TGTGCCAGCAGTCAGGTGGGGTTCTATGGCTACACCTTC. Encoded protein: CASSQVGFYGYTF.

At least ten counts were recorded for this clonotype. The chain uses TRBV5-1 and TRBJ2-4; TRBD2 matches at 8 bases. Germline CDR1 SGHRS, CDR2 YFSETQ. CDR3 size: 16 residues. J gave up 0 bases and V 2 bases, and 4 bases lay outside the gene matches. The CDR3 is CASSFSGELAKNIQYF. In DNA form, the CDR3 reads TGCGCCAGCAGCTTTAGCGGGGAACTAGCCAAAAACATTCAGTACTTC. The complete variable domain, with remaining parts taken from reference TRBV5-1 and TRBJ2-4, reads KAGVTQTPRYLIKTRGQQVTLSCSPISGHRSVSWYQQTPGQGLQFLFEYFSETQRNKGNFPGRFSGRQFSNSRSEMNVSTLELGDSALYLCASSFSGELAKNIQYFGAGTRLSVL.

This clonotype appeared many times. The rearrangement uses TRBV7-9 and TRBJ1-2, with D unclear. The CDR3 is 15 amino acids. V lost 1 base and J 0 bases, leaving 9 bases between the germline ends. Per germline, CDR1 SEHNR and CDR2 FQNEAQ (reference sequence). For the CDR3, the DNA is TGTGCCAGCAGCTTAGTCCGCGGGACTAACTATGGCTACACCTTC. Translating it yields CASSLVRGTNYGYTF.

This clonotype was recorded a few times. The CDR3 bases are TGTGCCAGCCGAGGCCCCTACGAGCAGTACTTC. This codes for CASRGPYEQYF. The V and J genes are TRBV28 and TRBJ2-7, with D uncertain. Germline V gives CDR1 MDHEN, CDR2 SYDVKM. The CDR3 loop spans 11 amino acids. Trimming shortened V by 8 bases and J by 2 bases, and 7 bases separated the two germline ends.

There are many counts of this clonotype. The CDR3 loop is CSARERVQPQHF. Here the CDR3 DNA reads TGCAGTGCTAGGGAAAGGGTCCAGCCCCAGCATTTT. This rearrangement joins TRBV20-1 to TRBJ1-5; D gene uncertain. The CDR3 length is 12 residues. Trimming took off 3 bases at V and 7 bases at J, with 10 bases between the two ends. Per the germline V gene, CDR1 is DFQATT and CDR2 is SNEGSKA (reference sequence).

This clonotype came up many times. The CDR3 region has the DNA TGTGCCAGCAGCCAGAACCCGGGACAGGGCTCCAATGAGCAGTTCTTC. Amino acids: CASSQNPGQGSNEQFF. The chain combines TRBV3-1 with TRBJ2-1; 9 positions match TRBD1. Germline V gives CDR1 LGHDT, CDR2 YNNKEL (reference sequence). Trimming removed 3 bases from V and 6 bases from J; junction bases left unmatched: 9. This CDR3 region has 16 residues.

This clonotype was seen ten or more times. V usage is TRBV2 and J usage is TRBJ1-1; perhaps TRBD1 as D (5 bases). Per the germline V gene, CDR1 is SNHLY and CDR2 is FYNNEI. V shed 4 bases and J shed 10 bases, with 10 bases lying between them. The CDR3 covers 11 residues. The CDR3, as DNA: TGTGCCAGCAGTGTTGTCCAGGGAGCTTTCTTT. Translation: CASSVVQGAFF.

This clonotype was seen a handful of times. The chain joins TRBV19 to TRBJ1-2; 10 bases match TRBD1. The CDR3 is 18 amino acids. The V gene's germline CDR1 is LNHDA and CDR2 SQIVND (reference sequence). V was pared by 9 bases and J by 8 bases, with 24 bases of the junction left unmatched. CDR3 residues: CASQRTGTGDPPNWGYTF. DNA of the CDR3: TGTGCCAGCCAACGAACCGGGACAGGGGATCCCCCTAATTGGGGCTACACCTTC.

This clonotype was seen repeatedly, ten times or more. J is TRBJ2-1 and V is TRBV10-3; D gene ambiguous. Germline V gives CDR1 ENHRY, CDR2 SYGVKD. V lost 3 bases to trimming and J lost 8 bases, with 8 bases between them. The CDR3 loop spans 12 amino acids. CDR3 residues: CAISDVGHEQFF. The CDR3 coding sequence is TGTGCCATCAGTGACGTAGGGCATGAGCAGTTCTTC.

This clonotype was detected once. The CDR3 protein is CASSSGRGRGEKLFF. Here the CDR3 DNA reads TGCGCCAGCAGCTCCGGGAGGGGGAGAGGGGAAAAACTGTTTTTT. The rearrangement links TRBV5-1 to TRBJ1-4, with D possibly being TRBD1 (6 bases). The V gene's germline CDR1 is SGHRS and CDR2 YFSETQ. V gave up 3 bases and J gave up 8 bases, with 17 bases separating them. The CDR3 is 15 amino acids.

This clonotype has a count of ten or more. The chain couples TRBV12-3 or TRBV12-4 to TRBJ2-5; 7 bases agree with TRBD2. J was trimmed by 5 bases and V by 6 bases; bases with no gene match: 12. The CDR3 is 15 residues long. The CDR3 spells CASRTGLVSQETQYF. CDR3 coding DNA: TGTGCCAGCAGGACCGGACTAGTCTCTCAGGAGACCCAGTACTTC.

The chain links TRBV2 to TRBJ2-1; the D gene could be TRBD1 or TRBD2 (5 bases each). V shed 8 bases and J shed 5 bases, with 10 bases lying between them. This CDR3 is 12 amino acids long. Germline CDR1 reads SNHLY; CDR2 reads FYNNEI. The DNA for the CDR3 is TGTGCCAGCCCGGGGCGGAACAATGAGCAGTTCTTC. Translated, it gives CASPGRNNEQFF.

The chain links TRBV7-3 to TRBJ1-3, with D tentatively TRBD1 (5 bases). V lost 5 bases, J lost 1 base, and 15 bases lay in between. Germline V gives CDR1 SGHTA, CDR2 FQGTGA. This CDR3 spans 16 amino acids. CDR3 coding DNA: TGTGCCAGCAGCCGGCATCCAGGGACTTCTGGAAACACCATATATTTT. It specifies CASSRHPGTSGNTIYF.

This clonotype was found many times. The rearrangement links TRBV20-1 to TRBJ2-5; D is tentatively TRBD1 or TRBD2 (5 bases each). V shed 5 bases and J shed 7 bases, with 11 bases lying between them. Germline V lookup: CDR1 DFQATT, CDR2 SNEGSKA (reference sequence). This CDR3 region has 11 residues. The CDR3 region is CSAPWGRTQYF. As DNA, the CDR3 is TGCAGTGCTCCCTGGGGGAGGACCCAGTACTTC.

This clonotype came up a few times. The chain links TRBV18 to TRBJ1-2, with D perhaps TRBD1 (5 bases). The CDR3 extends over 14 amino acids. Germline values: CDR1 KGHSH, CDR2 LQKENI. V dropped 1 base and J dropped 8 bases, with 14 bases sitting between them. CDR3 nucleotide sequence: TGTGCCAGCTCACCACGGGGGGACTCTCGCGGCTACACCTTC. Translating it yields CASSPRGDSRGYTF.

This clonotype showed up many times. The chain has TRBV20-1 and TRBJ2-1; 8 bases map to TRBD2. Germline V gene data show CDR1 as DFQATT and CDR2 as SNEGSKA (reference sequence). The trim removed 2 bases at V and 3 bases at J, leaving 9 bases unmatched. CDR3 size: 16 residues. CDR3 nucleotide sequence: TGCAGTGCTAGATCCTTAGCGGGGCAAAACTACAATGAGCAGTTCTTC. Translated: CSARSLAGQNYNEQFF.

The rearrangement joins TRBV9 to TRBJ2-1; 12 nucleotides align to TRBD2. Germline V lookup: CDR1 SGDLS, CDR2 YYNGEE. V dropped 0 bases and J dropped 3; count of bases not matched to a gene: 1. This CDR3 is 16 amino acids long. The chain's CDR3 is CASSVALAGGYNEQFF. In nucleotides, the CDR3 is TGTGCCAGCAGCGTAGCACTAGCGGGGGGCTACAATGAGCAGTTCTTC.